This T cell receptor beta chain comes out of a study of blood T cell repertoires in COVID-19. In the study overall: Acute-phase and convalescent COVID-19 samples originated in the United States, Italy and Spain. The analysed material was cDNA or gDNA that came from T cells, B-cell-depleted T cells, or PBMCs.

As originally analysed: Amplified reference gene primers provided the basis for estimating nucleated cell counts. Generated by immunoSEQ multiplex PCR, the TCRdb table keeps only in-frame clones and is missing some. V and J calls and clone size are copied from that table; D and trimming were computed from the DNA. The sample records roughly 380,000 clones, 85% being singletons. The CDR3 has 13 residues. The germline gives CDR1 SGHNT, CDR2 YYREEE (reference sequence). The V end lost 5 bases, the J end lost 2 bases, and 11 bases lay between the germline ends. The chain recombines TRBV5-4 with TRBJ2-7; D not certain. Sequences were obtained from peripheral blood. The receptor's source is a woman aged 18-30 years with acute or convalescent COVID-19. CDR3 bases: TGTGCCAGCAGTGGGCTCCAGCCCTACGAGCAGTACTTC. Protein: CASSGLQPYEQYF.